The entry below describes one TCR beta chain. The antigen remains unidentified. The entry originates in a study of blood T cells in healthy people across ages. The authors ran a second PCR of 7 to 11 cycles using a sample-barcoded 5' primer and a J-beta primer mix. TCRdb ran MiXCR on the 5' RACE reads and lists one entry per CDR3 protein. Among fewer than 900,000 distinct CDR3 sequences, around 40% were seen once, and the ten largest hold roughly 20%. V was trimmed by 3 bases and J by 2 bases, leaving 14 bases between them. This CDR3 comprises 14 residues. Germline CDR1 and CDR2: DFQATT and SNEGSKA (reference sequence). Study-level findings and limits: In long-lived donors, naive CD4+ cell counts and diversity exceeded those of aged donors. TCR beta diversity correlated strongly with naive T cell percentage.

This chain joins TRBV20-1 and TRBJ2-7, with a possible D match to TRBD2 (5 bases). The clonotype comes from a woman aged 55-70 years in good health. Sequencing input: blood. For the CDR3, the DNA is TGCAGTGCTAGCGAGATTGGGAGAACCTACGAGCAGTACTTC. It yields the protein CSASEIGRTYEQYF.